The entry below gives a single T cell receptor (beta chain) sequence along with its context. The antigen remains unidentified. A sample-barcoded 5' primer and a J-beta primer mix were used in a second PCR of about 6 to 12 cycles. TCRdb reprocessed the 5' RACE reads via MiXCR and lists one record per CDR3 protein. Among roughly 1,300,000 distinct CDR3 sequences listed, approximately 59% were seen once. In terms of origin and age, donors were healthy Caucasian individuals from Russia aged about 6 to 90. A minimum of 7 million PBMCs was isolated per sample. CDR1 is KGHSH and CDR2 is LQKENI in the germline V gene. CDR3 length equals 18 residues. Trimming cost V 0 bases and J 1 base, with 19 bases left between them. The data were taken from a study of blood T cells in healthy people across ages. Study results and limitations: Age brought a roughly linear fall in TCR beta diversity measured per million T cells. Researchers deemed the diversity estimates from one million T cells underestimates.

Input material: blood. The J gene is TRBJ2-7, the V gene TRBV18; tentatively, D is TRBD2 (6 bases). This sequence was found in a man in his late teens or twenties in good health. CDR3 sequence reads: CASSPPDGGEGQSYEQYF. The CDR3 DNA reads as TGTGCCAGCTCACCACCAGACGGAGGGGAAGGGCAGTCCTACGAGCAGTACTTC.